The 5 T cell receptor beta chains presented below share a single source sample, sequenced in a study of beta chain features in type 1 diabetes. The study's findings and limits: Patients with Type 1 diabetes showed moderately but significantly shorter TCRB CDR3s in all four CD4+ subsets.

Their specific antigens are unknown. The isolated RNA, all of it, was reverse transcribed, so expressed TCRB transcripts were what got sequenced. Clones were read by immunoSEQ multiplex PCR, and TCRdb kept only the in-frame ones, dropping some. The table includes a few hundred thousand clones, 20% detected once. Sequencing input: naive CD4+ T cells from blood. The receptors were sampled from a woman aged 40 to 50 with type 1 diabetes.

This chain uses TRBV5-4 with TRBJ2-3; 7 nucleotides align to TRBD2. CDR3 size: 15 residues. In germline, CDR1 is SGHNT, CDR2 YYREEE (reference sequence). The V and J ends lost 0 bases and 4 bases, in that order; junction bases with no gene match: 5. In nucleotides, the CDR3 is TGTGCCAGCAGCTTGGGTCGGCTAGCGGCAGATACGCAGTATTTT. Its protein product is CASSLGRLAADTQYF.

This clone was seen a few times. The chain links TRBV18 to TRBJ2-7, with D possibly matching TRBD1 (6 bases). The ends were cut back, 6 bases at V and 0 bases at J, with 15 bases in the middle. The CDR3 has 15 residues. The germline V gene has CDR1 KGHSH and CDR2 LQKENI. CDR3 in DNA: TGTGCCAGCTCGCAATACAGGGCCAGCTCCTACGAGCAGTACTTC. Translated: CASSQYRASSYEQYF.

The rearrangement uses TRBV7-2 and TRBJ2-2; 7 bases match TRBD1. Germline CDR1 SGHTA, CDR2 FQGNSA. V gave up 5 bases and J gave up 0 bases; unmatched junction bases: 6. The CDR3 contains 16 residues. Here the CDR3 DNA reads TGTGCCAGCAGCCCATGGACAGGTCCGAACACCGGGGAGCTGTTTTTT. It translates to CASSPWTGPNTGELFF.

V gene TRBV4-3 combines with J gene TRBJ2-1; 10 bases agree with TRBD2. The CDR3 consists of 18 residues. V trimming: 1 base; J trimming: 4 bases; junction bases outside the gene matches: 10. In germline, CDR1 is LGHNA, CDR2 YSLEER. The CDR3 region is CASSQGAAGGPGYNEQFF. The CDR3 nucleotides read TGCGCCAGCAGCCAAGGGGCAGCGGGAGGGCCAGGTTACAATGAGCAGTTCTTC.

Only a few counts were recorded for this clone. The chain combines TRBV15 with TRBJ1-1, with TRBD1 as a possible D gene (6 bases). The CDR3 is made up of 15 amino acids. Germline lookup yields CDR1 LNHNV and CDR2 YYDKDF (reference sequence). Trimming stripped 3 bases from V and 0 bases from J, with 11 bases between. CDR3 region: CATSRRGGMNTEAFF. CDR3 DNA: TGTGCCACCAGCAGGAGGGGGGGCATGAACACTGAAGCTTTCTTT.